The 8 T cell receptor beta chains in this list originate from one sample, sequenced in a study of T cell repertoires in cytomegalovirus infection. Antigens of these TCRs are unknown. TCRdb reanalysed the reads using MiXCR and keeps one entry per CDR3 protein. The sample consists of fewer than 900,000 distinct CDR3 sequences, around 29% of them appearing once. The sequencing used cultured CD8+ T cells from PBMCs, collected from culture after CMV antigen stimulation. Receptors originate from a human donor in good health (CMV status not recorded). Some clones in this sample may be carry-over from other donors' samples.

V and J are TRBV7-9 and TRBJ1-1, with unresolved D. Trimming cost V 5 bases and J 0 bases, with 10 bases left between them. CDR3 length: 14 residues. In germline, CDR1 is SEHNR, CDR2 FQNEAQ (reference sequence). The CDR3 protein is CASSPPRLNTEAFF. The CDR3 bases are TGTGCCAGCAGCCCTCCCAGGTTGAACACTGAAGCTTTCTTT.

This clonotype was recorded a few times. The chain uses TRBV5-4 and TRBJ2-2; tentative D call: TRBD2 (5 bases). This CDR3 region has 15 residues. Trimming took 4 bases from V and 6 from J, leaving 16 bases between them. In germline, CDR1 is SGHNT, CDR2 YYREEE (reference sequence). As DNA, the CDR3 is TGTGCCAGCAGCAGCGAGACCACTAGGGCCGGGGAGCTGTTTTTT. Its protein is CASSSETTRAGELFF.

This clonotype was found a few times. This chain joins TRBV6-1 and TRBJ2-3; possibly TRBD1 for D (6 bases). The CDR3 extends over 15 amino acids. In germline, CDR1 is MNHNS, CDR2 SASEGT. Trimming cost V 1 base and J 2 bases, with 10 bases left between them. The CDR3: CASSEVGQFTDTQYF. CDR3 nucleotide sequence: TGTGCCAGCAGTGAAGTGGGACAATTCACAGATACGCAGTATTTT.

The gene calls are TRBV6-1 and TRBJ1-1; D may be TRBD1 (6 bases). The length of the CDR3 is 12 residues. Per germline, CDR1 MNHNS and CDR2 SASEGT. Deletions cut 8 bases from V and 7 bases from J, with 14 bases between. The chain's CDR3 is CASVGGPHEAFF. The CDR3 nucleotides read TGTGCCAGCGTGGGGGGCCCTCATGAAGCTTTCTTT.

This rearrangement joins TRBV6-5 to TRBJ2-1, with TRBD2 matching over 9 bases. The germline V gene has CDR1 MNHEY and CDR2 SVGAGI. The length of the CDR3 is 15 residues. V lost 5 bases to trimming and J lost 5 bases; unmatched junction nucleotides: 7. CDR3 protein: CASSISSGEDNEQFF. The DNA for the CDR3 is TGTGCCAGCAGTATCTCTAGCGGGGAGGACAATGAGCAGTTCTTC.

This clonotype appeared many times. The chain has TRBV7-2 and TRBJ1-5; a possible D gene is TRBD1 (5 bases). The CDR3 is 14 amino acids. Germline V gene sequence: CDR1 SGHTA, CDR2 FQGNSA. Trimming shortened V by 3 bases and J by 7 bases, and 13 bases separated the two germline ends. CDR3 bases: TGTGCCAGCAGCTTCACGGGGGTGGGGCAGCCCCAGCATTTT. Translated, it gives CASSFTGVGQPQHF.

This clonotype was counted between two and nine times. V gene TRBV6-6 combines with J gene TRBJ2-1; the match to TRBD2 covers 10 bases. The CDR3 covers 16 residues. V lost 5 bases to trimming and J lost 8 bases; unmatched junction nucleotides: 12. Per the germline V gene, CDR1 is MNHNY and CDR2 is SVGAGI (reference sequence). CDR3 sequence reads: CASSPHGLAGEHEQFF. CDR3 nucleotide sequence: TGTGCCAGCAGTCCTCACGGGCTAGCGGGGGAGCATGAGCAGTTCTTC.

This clonotype was seen only a few times. V and J are TRBV4-3 and TRBJ2-2; weak D call: TRBD2 (5 bases). Trimming shortened V by 3 bases and J by 7 bases, and 6 bases separated the two germline ends. CDR3 length equals 12 residues. Per the germline V gene, CDR1 is LGHNA and CDR2 is YSLEER. The CDR3 DNA follows: TGCGCCAGCAGCCACGGAGGCGGGGAGCTGTTTTTT. Protein product: CASSHGGGELFF.